This T cell receptor beta chain was observed in a study of cytomegalovirus exposure and HLA in healthy donors. Trimming took off 8 bases at V and 4 bases at J, with 20 bases between the two ends. The CDR3 is made up of 15 amino acids. In germline, CDR1 is KGHSH, CDR2 LQKENI. Clones were sequenced by immunoSEQ multiplex PCR, and TCRdb holds only the in-frame ones, with some missing. The sample includes about 120,000 clones, around 90% seen only once; the top ten take about 2%. The source material was PBMCs. The clonotype was recovered from a woman between 18 and 29 years old in good health and CMV-seronegative. V gene TRBV18 combines with J gene TRBJ2-5; the D is unclear. The CDR3 reads CASVETLGSRETQYF. In DNA form, the CDR3 reads TGTGCCAGCGTTGAGACCTTGGGCAGCCGAGAGACCCAGTACTTC. The whole variable domain, remainder taken from reference TRBV18 and TRBJ2-5, is NAGVMQNPRHLVRRRGQEARLRCSPMKGHSHVYWYRQLPEEGLKFMVYLQKENIIDESGMPKERFSAEFPKEGPSILRIQQVVRGDSAAYFCASVETLGSRETQYFGPGTRLLVL.